The 9 T cell receptor beta chains below were found in one sample sequenced in a study of tumor and adjacent non-tumor tissue in lung cancer. This sample's RNA came from whole unsorted tissue. A modified ARM-PCR protocol with three rounds of nested PCR amplified TCRbeta. TCRdb used MiXCR to reprocess the multiplex PCR reads, holding one entry per CDR3 protein. The table shows approximately 86,000 distinct CDR3 sequences, with roughly 72% occurring only once. The sample was lung tumor tissue. These receptor sequences come from a woman aged 40-49 years with non-small cell lung cancer.

A word on this clonotype: Likely a read error: the CDR3 ends without its conserved phenylalanine or tryptophan. The V gene is TRBV20-1, the J gene TRBJ2-3, with 12 bases fitting TRBD2. The CDR3 covers 14 residues. CDR1 and CDR2 (germline): DFQATT, SNEGSKA (reference sequence). CDR3 amino acids: CSAATGTSGYTQYV. The DNA for the CDR3 is TGTAGTGCGGCCACCGGGACTAGCGGGTATACGCAGTATGTT.

This clonotype was seen once. One end of the junction varies from germline; a read error may be responsible. The chain links TRBV20-1 to TRBJ2-7, with a tentative D call TRBD2 (5 bases). The germline V gene has CDR1 DFQATT and CDR2 SNEGSKA (reference sequence). This CDR3 contains 14 residues. This chain's CDR3 is CSASAWQRNYELYF. In DNA form, the CDR3 reads TGCAGTGCTAGTGCCTGGCAGCGGAACTACGAGCTGTACTTC.

This clonotype showed up just a few times. A read error may explain this, as a much larger clone is one base away. The rearrangement links TRBV4-2 to TRBJ1-5; no definite D call. Germline V gene sequence: CDR1 LGHNA, CDR2 YNFKEQ. This CDR3 spans 14 amino acids. The CDR3 nucleotides read TGTGCCAACAGCCAAGAATCTGGTGGGCAGCCCCAGCATTTT. It specifies CANSQESGGQPQHF.

The chain joins TRBV11-2 to TRBJ2-1; D is possibly TRBD1 (5 bases). The germline V gene has CDR1 SGHAT and CDR2 FQNNGV. CDR3 length: 15 amino acids. V shed 7 bases and J shed 7 bases, with 20 bases lying between them. CDR3 amino acids: CASNPDPEKGNEQFF. The DNA of the CDR3 is TGTGCCAGCAACCCGGACCCCGAGAAGGGGAATGAGCAGTTCTTC.

As regards this clonotype: A junction boundary mismatches the germline segment, possibly from a read error. The CDR3 is CVSSLVPSGATNERLFF. As DNA, the CDR3 is TGTGTCAGCAGCTTAGTACCTTCGGGGGCAACTAATGAAAGACTGTTTTTT. The chain uses TRBV7-8 and TRBJ1-4; D may be TRBD1 (6 bases). The CDR3 spans 17 residues. Germline V gene lookup returns CDR1 SGHVS and CDR2 FQNEAQ.

Comments on this clonotype: One end of the junction fails to match germline, which may point to a read error. The rearrangement joins TRBV11-2 to TRBJ1-6; perhaps TRBD1 as D (6 bases). Germline values: CDR1 SGHAT, CDR2 FQNNGV. The CDR3 sequence is 17 residues long. The CDR3 sequence: CARSTTTGTLYNSPIHF. The CDR3 bases are TGTGCCAGGAGCACTACCACAGGGACCCTCTATAATTCACCCATCCACTTT.

Note on this clonotype: This may stem from a read error, because a much larger clone lies one nucleotide away. This sequence joins TRBV20-1 and TRBJ1-1; D ambiguous. The CDR3 sequence is 12 residues long. The germline gives CDR1 DFQATT, CDR2 SNEGSKA (reference sequence). CDR3 nucleotides: TGCAATGCTAGCGAAAGGGAGTCTGAAGCTTTCTTT. Its protein product is CNASERESEAFF.

Concerning this clonotype: A junction end diverges from the germline sequence, so it may reflect a read error. The chain has TRBV12-3 or TRBV12-4 and TRBJ2-2; D possibly matches TRBD1 or TRBD2 (5 bases each). The CDR3 sequence is 16 residues long. CDR3 region: CASSPRRAGNTGELSF. Written as DNA, the CDR3 is TGTGCCAGCAGCCCGCGCAGGGCCGGGAACACCGGGGAGCTGTCTTTC.

J is TRBJ2-3 and V is TRBV12-3 or TRBV12-4, with 9 bases lining up with TRBD1. With 6 bases clipped from V and 7 bases from J, the junction kept 8 bases outside the gene matches. The CDR3 is 14 residues long. CDR3 coding DNA: TGTGCCAGCAGGAGGGACAGGGACGCAAATACGCAGTATTTT. Residues: CASRRDRDANTQYF.